A selection of T cell receptor beta chains follows, all from one sample in a study of T cells in Graves' hyperthyroidism and ophthalmopathy. TCRdb re-derived calls from the multiplex PCR reads in MiXCR, one entry per CDR3 protein. The table includes approximately 500,000 distinct CDR3 sequences, 46% detected once. Specimen: peripheral blood or thyroid tissue (not recorded which). Receptor source: a woman aged 18 to 35 with Graves' hyperthyroidism. The conserved cysteine and the conserved F or W are not part of the CDR3 here. Fields, in order: V gene, CDR3 protein.

V: TRBV5-1; CDR3: ASSFEDRADTQY
V: TRBV20-1; CDR3: SARERRDRGGEQY
V: TRBV30; CDR3: AWSVGTGSHGYT
V: TRBV2; CDR3: ASSFLEPGTEAF
V: TRBV10-3; CDR3: ASSDRDEAGELF
V: TRBV6-6; CDR3: ASSYLIIPTKPKETQY
V: TRBV29-1; CDR3: SSLAGGNTEAF
V: TRBV9; CDR3: ASSEGQGAGYEQY
V: TRBV24-1; CDR3: ATSDLGQGRQTGELF
V: TRBV24-1; CDR3: ATIVIRADYSNQPQH
V: TRBV7-3; CDR3: ASSRAGVEVTQY
V: TRBV6-6; CDR3: ASSERLGVLNGYT
V: TRBV6-1; CDR3: ASSELGYT
V: TRBV20-1; CDR3: SARRSEQY
V: TRBV5-1; CDR3: ASSSALNTGELY
V: TRBV24-1; CDR3: AVRDSSSQETQY
V: TRBV2; CDR3: ASSVYRGTGSYEQY
V: TRBV7-9; CDR3: ASSLEVWNQPQH
V: TRBV24-1; CDR3: ATSREGVGNEQF
V: TRBV5-1; CDR3: ASSLAGAEPLDGYT
V: TRBV25-1; CDR3: ASSAGQIYGYT
V: TRBV4-2; CDR3: ASSQETGLWAGELF
V: TRBV11-2; CDR3: ASSLAGVKETQY
V: TRBV27; CDR3: ASGEGLDFL
V: TRBV29-1; CDR3: SVISGRGYEQY
V: TRBV29-1; CDR3: SPEYEQY
V: TRBV7-9; CDR3: ASSKTSGRYEQY
V: TRBV25-1; CDR3: ASSEWRAGNTEAF
V: TRBV6-9; CDR3: ASSTTFRLQETQY
V: TRBV24-1; CDR3: ATSDPRRRQETQY
V: TRBV4-1; CDR3: ASSRRRAAGTEAF
V: TRBV12-3/TRBV12-4; CDR3: ASSPPGGLYTGELF
V: TRBV7-6; CDR3: ASTGIQETQY
V: TRBV29-1; CDR3: SVRAGGPDSSSYEQY
V: TRBV10-3; CDR3: AISDGTGVTYEQY
V: TRBV29-1; CDR3: SIIGRDTSYEQY
V: TRBV7-9; CDR3: ASSLRAAYDYEQY
V: TRBV7-8; CDR3: ASSPSTDTQY
V: TRBV29-1; CDR3: SVETGVGNTIY
V: TRBV7-9; CDR3: ASSLEGFGYT
V: TRBV7-3; CDR3: ASSSSGAYNEQF
V: TRBV7-3; CDR3: ASSAGTSDTDTQY
V: TRBV14; CDR3: ASSPTREMHGETQY
V: TRBV6-2/TRBV6-3; CDR3: ASSYSGYDSPLH
V: TRBV7-6; CDR3: ASNLAGGYEQY
V: TRBV7-2; CDR3: ASSSRQGARNEQF
V: TRBV20-1; CDR3: SARAQTSGISEDEQY
V: TRBV5-1; CDR3: ASTALRF
V: TRBV18; CDR3: ASSLLDRAEQY
V: TRBV7-3; CDR3: ASSYTSGSYEQY